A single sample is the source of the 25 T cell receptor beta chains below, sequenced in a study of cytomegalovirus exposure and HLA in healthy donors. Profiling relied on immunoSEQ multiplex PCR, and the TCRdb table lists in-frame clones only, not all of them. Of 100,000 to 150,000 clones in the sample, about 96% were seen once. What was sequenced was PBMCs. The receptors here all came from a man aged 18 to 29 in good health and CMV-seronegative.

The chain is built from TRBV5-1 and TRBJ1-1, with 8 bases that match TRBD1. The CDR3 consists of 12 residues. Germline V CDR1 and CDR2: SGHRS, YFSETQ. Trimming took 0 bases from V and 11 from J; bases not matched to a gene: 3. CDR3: CASSLDRGYAFF. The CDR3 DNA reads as TGCGCCAGCAGCTTGGACAGGGGGTATGCTTTCTTT.

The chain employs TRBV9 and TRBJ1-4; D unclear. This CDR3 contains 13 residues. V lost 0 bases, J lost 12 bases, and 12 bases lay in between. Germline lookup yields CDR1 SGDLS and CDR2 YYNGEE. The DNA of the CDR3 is TGTGCCAGCAGCGTAGGCCCGGGTGGCGAACTGTTTTTT. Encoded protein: CASSVGPGGELFF.

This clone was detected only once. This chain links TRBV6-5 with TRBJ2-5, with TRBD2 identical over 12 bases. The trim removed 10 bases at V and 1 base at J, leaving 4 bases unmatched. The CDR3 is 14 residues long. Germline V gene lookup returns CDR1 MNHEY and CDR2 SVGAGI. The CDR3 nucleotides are TGTGCCACTACACTAGCGGGAGGCCAAGAGACCCAGTACTTC. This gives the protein CATTLAGGQETQYF.

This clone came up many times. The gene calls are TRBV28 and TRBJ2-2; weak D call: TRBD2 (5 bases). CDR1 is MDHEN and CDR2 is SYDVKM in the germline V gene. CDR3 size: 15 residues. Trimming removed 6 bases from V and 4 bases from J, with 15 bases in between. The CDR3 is CASSHPERRTGELFF. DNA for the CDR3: TGTGCCAGCAGCCACCCCGAGCGGCGCACCGGGGAGCTGTTTTTT.

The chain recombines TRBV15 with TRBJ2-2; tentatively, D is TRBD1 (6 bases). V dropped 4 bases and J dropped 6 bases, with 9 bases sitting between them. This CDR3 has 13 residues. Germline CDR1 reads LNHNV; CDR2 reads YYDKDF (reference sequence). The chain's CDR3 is CATSTNRAGELFF. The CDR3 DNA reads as TGTGCCACCAGCACCAACAGGGCCGGGGAGCTGTTTTTT.

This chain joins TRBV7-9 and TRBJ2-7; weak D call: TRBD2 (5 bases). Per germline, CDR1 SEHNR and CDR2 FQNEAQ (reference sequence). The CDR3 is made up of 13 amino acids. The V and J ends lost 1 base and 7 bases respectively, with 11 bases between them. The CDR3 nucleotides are TGTGCCAGCAGCTTAGTTTCCGGGGAAGAGCAGTACTTC. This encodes CASSLVSGEEQYF.

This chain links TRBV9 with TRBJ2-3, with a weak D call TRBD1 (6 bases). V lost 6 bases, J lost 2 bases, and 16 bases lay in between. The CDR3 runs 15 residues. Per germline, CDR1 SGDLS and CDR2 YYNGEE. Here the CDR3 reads CASTPGRGNTDTQYF. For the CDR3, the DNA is TGTGCCAGCACCCCGGGTAGGGGGAACACAGATACGCAGTATTTT.

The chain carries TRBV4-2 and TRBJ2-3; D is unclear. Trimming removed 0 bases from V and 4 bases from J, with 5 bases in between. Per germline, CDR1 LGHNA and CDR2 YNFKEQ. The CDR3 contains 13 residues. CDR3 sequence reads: CASSQDLADTQYF. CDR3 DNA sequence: TGTGCCAGCAGCCAAGATTTAGCAGATACGCAGTATTTT.

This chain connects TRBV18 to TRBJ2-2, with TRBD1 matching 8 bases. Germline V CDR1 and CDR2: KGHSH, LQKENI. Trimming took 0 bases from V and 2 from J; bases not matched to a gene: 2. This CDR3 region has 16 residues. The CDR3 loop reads CASSPPPGGNTGELFF. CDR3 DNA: TGTGCCAGCTCACCACCGCCAGGGGGCAACACCGGGGAGCTGTTTTTT.

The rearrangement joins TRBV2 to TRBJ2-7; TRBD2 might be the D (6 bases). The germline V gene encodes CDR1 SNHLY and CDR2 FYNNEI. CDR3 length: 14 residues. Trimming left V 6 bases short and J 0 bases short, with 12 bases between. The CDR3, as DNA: TGTGCCAGCAGGAGGGACTGGAGCTCCTACGAGCAGTACTTC. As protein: CASRRDWSSYEQYF. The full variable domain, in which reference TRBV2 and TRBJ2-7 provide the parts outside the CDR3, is EPEVTQTPSHQVTQMGQEVILRCVPISNHLYFYWYRQILGQKVEFLVSFYNNEISEKSEIFDDQFSVERPDGSNFTLKIRSTKLEDSAMYFCASRRDWSSYEQYFGPGTRLTVT.

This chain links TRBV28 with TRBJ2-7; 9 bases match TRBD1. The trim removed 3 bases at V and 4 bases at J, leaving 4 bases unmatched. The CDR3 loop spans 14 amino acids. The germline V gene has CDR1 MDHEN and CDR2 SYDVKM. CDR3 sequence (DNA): TGTGCCAGCAGTTTTACAGGGGGCCGGTACGAGCAGTACTTC. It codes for CASSFTGGRYEQYF.

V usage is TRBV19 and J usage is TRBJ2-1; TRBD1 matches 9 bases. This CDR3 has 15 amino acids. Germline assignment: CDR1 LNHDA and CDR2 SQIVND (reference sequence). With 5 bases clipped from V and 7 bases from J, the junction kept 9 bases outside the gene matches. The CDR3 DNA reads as TGTGCCAGTAGTCGAGGACAGGGGCGGGGGAATGAGCAGTTCTTC. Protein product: CASSRGQGRGNEQFF.

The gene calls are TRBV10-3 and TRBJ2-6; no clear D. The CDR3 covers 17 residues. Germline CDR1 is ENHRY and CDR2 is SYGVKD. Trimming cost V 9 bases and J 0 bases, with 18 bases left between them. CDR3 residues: CAMIPELPPSGANVLTF. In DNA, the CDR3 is TGTGCCATGATACCCGAACTACCCCCCTCTGGGGCCAACGTCCTGACTTTC.

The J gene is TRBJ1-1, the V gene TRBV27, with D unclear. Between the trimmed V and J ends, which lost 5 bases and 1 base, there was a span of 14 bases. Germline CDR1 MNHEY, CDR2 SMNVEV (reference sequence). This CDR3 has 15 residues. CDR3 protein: CASSQTGRRNTEAFF. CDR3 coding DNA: TGTGCCAGCAGTCAAACTGGGAGGCGGAACACTGAAGCTTTCTTT.

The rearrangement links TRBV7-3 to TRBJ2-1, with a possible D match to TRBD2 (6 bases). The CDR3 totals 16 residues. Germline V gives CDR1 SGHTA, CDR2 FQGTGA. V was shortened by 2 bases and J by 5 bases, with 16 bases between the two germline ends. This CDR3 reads CASSLSGGGGDNEQFF. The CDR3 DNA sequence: TGTGCCAGCAGCTTATCCGGCGGTGGCGGGGACAATGAGCAGTTCTTC.

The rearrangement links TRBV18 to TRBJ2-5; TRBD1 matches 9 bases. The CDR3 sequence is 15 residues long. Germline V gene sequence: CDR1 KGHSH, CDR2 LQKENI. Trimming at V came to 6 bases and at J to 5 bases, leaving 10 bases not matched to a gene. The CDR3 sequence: CASSKSGTGFETQYF. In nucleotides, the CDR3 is TGTGCCAGCTCTAAATCCGGGACAGGGTTCGAGACCCAGTACTTC.

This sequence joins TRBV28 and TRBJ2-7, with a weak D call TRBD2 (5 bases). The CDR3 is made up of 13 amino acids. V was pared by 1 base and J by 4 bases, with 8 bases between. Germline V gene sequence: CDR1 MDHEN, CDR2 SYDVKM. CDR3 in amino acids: CASSLLRGYEQYF. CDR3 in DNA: TGTGCCAGCAGTTTATTAAGAGGGTACGAGCAGTACTTC.

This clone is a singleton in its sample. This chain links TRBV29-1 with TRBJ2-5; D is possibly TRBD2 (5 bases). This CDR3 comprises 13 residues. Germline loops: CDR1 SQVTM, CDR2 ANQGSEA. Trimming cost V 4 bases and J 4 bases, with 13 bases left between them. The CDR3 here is CSVVRRTSETQYF. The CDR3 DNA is TGCAGCGTTGTGAGGAGGACGTCAGAGACCCAGTACTTC.

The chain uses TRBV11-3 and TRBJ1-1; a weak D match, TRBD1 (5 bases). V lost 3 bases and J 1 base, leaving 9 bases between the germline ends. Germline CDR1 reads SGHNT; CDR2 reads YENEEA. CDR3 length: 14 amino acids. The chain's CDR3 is CASSFSQENTEAFF. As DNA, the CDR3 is TGTGCCAGCAGCTTCTCACAGGAGAACACTGAAGCTTTCTTT.

CDR3 in DNA: TGCGCCAGCAGCCAAGGGGAGTGGGGCACTGAAGCTTTCTTT. Amino acids: CASSQGEWGTEAFF. The chain recombines TRBV4-3 with TRBJ1-1; D is ambiguous. From germline, CDR1 is LGHNA and CDR2 YSLEER. This CDR3 has 14 residues. Trimming left V 1 base short and J 4 bases short, with 10 bases between.

The CDR3 sequence: CASSIRGSGYTF. For the CDR3, the DNA is TGTGCCAGTAGTATAAGGGGATCAGGCTACACCTTC. V gene TRBV19 combines with J gene TRBJ1-2; D may be TRBD1 (5 bases). Germline-derived CDR1 and CDR2 are LNHDA and SQIVND (reference sequence). The CDR3 is made up of 12 amino acids. The V end lost 2 bases, the J end lost 8 bases, and 9 bases lay between the germline ends. The variable domain in full, with the rest retrieved from reference TRBV19 and TRBJ1-2, is DGGITQSPKYLFRKEGQNVTLSCEQNLNHDAMYWYRQDPGQGLRLIYYSQIVNDFQKGDIAEGYSVSREKKESFPLTVTSAQKNPTAFYLCASSIRGSGYTFGSGTRLTVV.

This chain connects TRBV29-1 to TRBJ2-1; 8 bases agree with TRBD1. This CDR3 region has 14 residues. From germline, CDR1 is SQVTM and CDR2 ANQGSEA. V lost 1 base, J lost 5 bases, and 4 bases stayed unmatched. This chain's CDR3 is CSVEGGQVNNEQFF. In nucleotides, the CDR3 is TGCAGCGTTGAAGGGGGACAGGTAAACAATGAGCAGTTCTTC.

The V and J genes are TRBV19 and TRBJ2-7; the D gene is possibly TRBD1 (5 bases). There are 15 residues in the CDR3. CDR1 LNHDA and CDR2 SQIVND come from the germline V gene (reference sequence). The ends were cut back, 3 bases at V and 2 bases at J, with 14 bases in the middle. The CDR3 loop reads CASSMTYAGPYEQYF. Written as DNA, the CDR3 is TGTGCCAGTAGTATGACGTACGCAGGGCCCTACGAGCAGTACTTC.

The CDR3 protein is CASSPRDSFYGYTF. In DNA, the CDR3 is TGTGCCAGCAGTCCTCGGGACAGTTTCTATGGCTACACCTTC. V and J are TRBV7-9 and TRBJ1-2, with TRBD1 identical over 7 bases. The V and J ends lost 6 bases and 4 bases, in that order; junction bases with no gene match: 8. Germline CDR1 is SEHNR and CDR2 is FQNEAQ (reference sequence). The CDR3 contains 14 residues. Variable domain in full (rest from reference TRBV7-9 and TRBJ1-2): DTGVSQNPRHKITKRGQNVTFRCDPISEHNRLYWYRQTLGQGPEFLTYFQNEAQLEKSRLLSDRFSAERPKGSFSTLEIQRTEQGDSAMYLCASSPRDSFYGYTFGSGTRLTVV.

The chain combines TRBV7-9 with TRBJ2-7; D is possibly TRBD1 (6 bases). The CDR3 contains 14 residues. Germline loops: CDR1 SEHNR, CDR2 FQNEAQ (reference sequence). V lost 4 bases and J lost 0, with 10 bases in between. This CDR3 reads CASSSRDNSYEQYF. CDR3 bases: TGTGCCAGCAGCTCCCGGGACAACTCCTACGAGCAGTACTTC. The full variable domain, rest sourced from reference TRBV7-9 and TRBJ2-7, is DTGVSQNPRHKITKRGQNVTFRCDPISEHNRLYWYRQTLGQGPEFLTYFQNEAQLEKSRLLSDRFSAERPKGSFSTLEIQRTEQGDSAMYLCASSSRDNSYEQYFGPGTRLTVT.